Shown below are 13 T cell receptor beta chains from a single sample sequenced in a study of blood T cell repertoires in COVID-19. This table comes from immunoSEQ multiplex PCR, and its TCRdb copy is limited to in-frame clones, with some not included. This table has 95,000 to 130,000 clones, 75% to 95% appearing once. The sequenced material came from peripheral blood. The receptors shown here come from a human donor with active COVID-19. The donor label of this sample is uncertain.

This clone was observed a handful of times. The genes are TRBV10-1 and TRBJ1-6, with D unclear. This CDR3 has 16 amino acids. Looked up from germline, CDR1 is WNHNN and CDR2 is SYGVQD (reference sequence). Trimming cost V 0 bases and J 3 bases, with 9 bases left between them. CDR3 in amino acids: CASSESPFGYNSPLHF. In nucleotides, the CDR3 is TGCGCCAGCAGTGAGTCTCCGTTCGGCTATAATTCACCCCTCCACTTT.

This clone was detected only a few times. The V gene is TRBV5-4, the J gene TRBJ2-2, with TRBD2 identical over 7 bases. The CDR3 consists of 16 residues. Germline trimming cut 4 bases from V and 0 bases from J; bases unmatched to any gene: 6. The germline CDR1 and CDR2 sequences are SGHNT and YYREEE (reference sequence). CDR3: CASSGSGTANTGELFF. CDR3 DNA sequence: TGTGCCAGCAGCGGGAGCGGGACTGCGAACACCGGGGAGCTGTTTTTT.

This clone came up once. The J gene is TRBJ1-5, the V gene TRBV6-5; a weak D match, TRBD1 (6 bases). Trimming removed 0 bases at V and 6 bases at J, with 9 bases between. In germline, CDR1 is MNHEY, CDR2 SVGAGI. The CDR3 has 14 residues. This CDR3 reads CASSYSWGPQPQHF. CDR3 sequence (DNA): TGTGCCAGCAGTTACTCGTGGGGGCCTCAGCCCCAGCATTTT.

This chain links TRBV27 with TRBJ2-7; the D gene is possibly TRBD2 (6 bases). The CDR3 covers 14 residues. Germline loops: CDR1 MNHEY, CDR2 SMNVEV (reference sequence). The V end was cut by 1 base, the J end by 2 bases, with 9 bases between. CDR3 nucleotide sequence: TGTGCCAGCAGTTTATACGGGGGAGCCTACGAGCAGTACTTC. It is translated as CASSLYGGAYEQYF.

The chain has TRBV6-5 and TRBJ1-3; weak D call: TRBD1 (6 bases). Germline assignment: CDR1 MNHEY and CDR2 SVGAGI. Between the trimmed V and J ends, which lost 4 bases and 1 base, there was a span of 14 bases. The CDR3 has 16 residues. The CDR3 loop reads CASSFNREGSGNTIYF. The DNA of the CDR3 is TGTGCCAGCAGTTTCAACAGGGAGGGTTCTGGAAACACCATATATTTT.

This clone was detected once. The chain carries TRBV5-1 and TRBJ1-3; 9 positions match TRBD1. Trimming removed 0 bases from V and 9 bases from J; junction bases left unmatched: 7. The CDR3 is 15 residues long. CDR1 is SGHRS and CDR2 is YFSETQ in the germline V gene. The CDR3 bases are TGCGCCAGCAGCTTGGCGGGACAGGGTTTTTCCACCATATATTTT. This encodes CASSLAGQGFSTIYF.

The chain is built from TRBV2 and TRBJ1-2; 8 nucleotides line up with TRBD1. This CDR3 has 16 residues. V was pared by 3 bases and J by 5 bases, with 11 bases of the junction left unmatched. Germline-derived CDR1 and CDR2 are SNHLY and FYNNEI. CDR3 DNA: TGTGCCAGCAGTGACGGGTTCCAGGGGGCTTTGTATGGCTACACCTTC. Translation: CASSDGFQGALYGYTF.

Only one count was recorded for this clone. This rearrangement joins TRBV6-6 to TRBJ1-5, with D perhaps TRBD1 (5 bases). V lost 2 bases and J 6 bases, leaving 14 bases between the germline ends. CDR3 length: 15 residues. The germline V gene has CDR1 MNHNY and CDR2 SVGAGI (reference sequence). The CDR3 DNA follows: TGTGCCAGCAGTTACAGCGGGGATAGGGGTCAGCCCCAGCATTTT. Protein: CASSYSGDRGQPQHF.

The chain links TRBV7-6 to TRBJ2-6; D not resolved. Germline V CDR1 and CDR2: SGHVS, FNYEAQ. This CDR3 has 15 residues. Trimming took off 2 bases at V and 1 base at J, with 6 bases between the two ends. The CDR3: CASSLHESGANVLTF. CDR3 in DNA: TGTGCCAGCAGCTTACACGAGTCTGGGGCCAACGTCCTGACTTTC.

V is TRBV2 and J is TRBJ2-7; 8 nucleotides agree with TRBD1. This CDR3 comprises 16 residues. With V trimmed by 2 bases and J by 0 bases, 6 bases remained unmatched. Germline CDR1 is SNHLY and CDR2 is FYNNEI. The CDR3 loop is CASSEKSQGVSYEQYF. Here the CDR3 DNA reads TGTGCCAGCAGTGAAAAGTCACAGGGGGTCTCCTACGAGCAGTACTTC.

This chain uses TRBV5-1 with TRBJ1-1; D might be TRBD1 (5 bases). CDR1 and CDR2 from the germline V gene are SGHRS and YFSETQ. The CDR3 sequence is 15 residues long. Trimming removed 6 bases from V and 2 bases from J, with 17 bases in between. The CDR3: CASTQPGLTNTEAFF. CDR3 in DNA: TGCGCCAGCACGCAACCGGGACTGACAAACACTGAAGCTTTCTTT.

The rearrangement joins TRBV9 to TRBJ1-4, with no clear D. V was shortened by 4 bases and J by 6 bases, with 16 bases between the two germline ends. The CDR3 is 15 amino acids. Germline-derived CDR1 and CDR2 are SGDLS and YYNGEE. In nucleotides, the CDR3 is TGTGCCAGCAGCCCCGGAGGCAGGCGGGATGAAAAACTGTTTTTT. Protein: CASSPGGRRDEKLFF.

The chain employs TRBV7-8 and TRBJ2-5, with 14 positions matching TRBD2. After removal of 5 bases from V and 7 bases from J, the junction contained 9 bases not matched to a gene. Germline V gene sequence: CDR1 SGHVS, CDR2 FQNEAQ. CDR3 length: 16 residues. CDR3 protein: CASSPRTSGGQGTQYF. The CDR3 DNA follows: TGTGCCAGCAGCCCCCGGACTAGCGGGGGGCAGGGGACCCAGTACTTC.